Each of the 28 T cell receptor beta chains below was sequenced from the same sample in a study of blood T cell repertoires in COVID-19. Repertoires were generated with immunoSEQ multiplex PCR, while TCRdb's copy carries only in-frame clones and drops some. The table has roughly 160,000 clones, approximately 77% seen once. The sample was PBMCs or T cells enriched from blood (not recorded which). These TCRs come from a man between 60 and 75 years old who had recovered from COVID-19.

The J gene is TRBJ2-2, the V gene TRBV5-4; D ambiguous. V was shortened by 4 bases and J by 0 bases, with 4 bases between the two germline ends. The germline V gene encodes CDR1 SGHNT and CDR2 YYREEE (reference sequence). CDR3 size: 13 residues. The CDR3 loop reads CASSIANTGELFF. The CDR3, as DNA: TGTGCCAGCAGCATCGCGAACACCGGGGAGCTGTTTTTT.

V and J are TRBV2 and TRBJ1-6; 9 bases align to TRBD1. CDR1 is SNHLY, CDR2 FYNNEI, per germline. The CDR3 totals 14 residues. The ends lost 6 bases at V and 7 bases at J; junction bases unmatched: 4. The CDR3 bases are TGTGCCAGCAGAGGGACAGGGTCCAATTCACCCCTCCACTTT. It yields the protein CASRGTGSNSPLHF. Based on the CDR3 plus reference TRBV2 and TRBJ1-6, the full variable domain is EPEVTQTPSHQVTQMGQEVILRCVPISNHLYFYWYRQILGQKVEFLVSFYNNEISEKSEIFDDQFSVERPDGSNFTLKIRSTKLEDSAMYFCASRGTGSNSPLHFGNGTRLTVT.

V and J are TRBV11-1 and TRBJ2-3; 8 bases align to TRBD2. Germline CDR1 and CDR2: SGHAT and FQDESV (reference sequence). This CDR3 has 14 residues. Trimming cost V 4 bases and J 6 bases; bases outside gene matches: 6. The CDR3 bases are TGTGCCAGCAGCTCACGGGAGGGCCGGGATACGCAGTATTTT. Protein product: CASSSREGRDTQYF.

The chain is built from TRBV19 and TRBJ2-5; D is undetermined. From germline, CDR1 is LNHDA and CDR2 SQIVND (reference sequence). The V and J ends lost 5 bases and 2 bases respectively, with 3 bases between them. The CDR3 has 11 residues. In DNA, the CDR3 is TGTGCCAGTAGTCAACAAGAGACCCAGTACTTC. Protein sequence: CASSQQETQYF.

DNA of the CDR3: TGCGCCAGCAGTCTTATCGGGGACAGGAACACTGAAGCTTTCTTT. As protein: CASSLIGDRNTEAFF. This chain joins TRBV5-1 and TRBJ1-1, with 7 nucleotides matching TRBD1. J was trimmed by 1 base and V by 5 bases; bases with no gene match: 8. There are 15 residues in the CDR3. Per the germline V gene, CDR1 is SGHRS and CDR2 is YFSETQ.

The rearrangement links TRBV28 to TRBJ1-5, with a weak D call TRBD1 (5 bases). V was pared by 4 bases and J by 7 bases, with 8 bases between. CDR1 is MDHEN, CDR2 SYDVKM, per germline. This CDR3 is 12 amino acids long. The CDR3 coding sequence is TGTGCCAGCAGTTCAGGGTTACAGCCCCAGCATTTT. Translated: CASSSGLQPQHF.

The chain is built from TRBV5-4 and TRBJ1-4, with TRBD1 identical over 7 bases. CDR3 size: 18 residues. J lost 2 bases, V lost 1 base, and 11 bases had no gene match. Germline V gene lookup returns CDR1 SGHNT and CDR2 YYREEE (reference sequence). CDR3 amino acids: CASSLRRTGYGTNEKLFF. The CDR3 coding sequence is TGTGCCAGCAGCTTGCGAAGGACAGGTTATGGGACTAATGAAAAACTGTTTTTT.

The V call is TRBV5-1, the J call TRBJ2-1; TRBD1 aligns across 9 bases. Trimming cost V 4 bases and J 5 bases; bases outside gene matches: 10. This CDR3 has 16 amino acids. CDR1 and CDR2 from the germline V gene are SGHRS and YFSETQ. Here the CDR3 reads CASSLSLGTGNNEQFF. CDR3 in DNA: TGCGCCAGCAGCCTTTCACTCGGGACAGGGAACAATGAGCAGTTCTTC. Drawing the rest from reference TRBV5-1 and TRBJ2-1, the complete variable domain is KAGVTQTPRYLIKTRGQQVTLSCSPISGHRSVSWYQQTPGQGLQFLFEYFSETQRNKGNFPGRFSGRQFSNSRSEMNVSTLELGDSALYLCASSLSLGTGNNEQFFGPGTRLTVL.

V is TRBV28 and J is TRBJ1-1; the match to TRBD1 covers 7 bases. J gave up 5 bases and V 4 bases, and 7 bases lay outside the gene matches. The CDR3 totals 14 residues. Germline values: CDR1 MDHEN, CDR2 SYDVKM. The DNA of the CDR3 is TGTGCCAGCAGTTCTACAGGGGCAAGGACTGAAGCTTTCTTT. Its protein is CASSSTGARTEAFF.

This clone was seen a single time. This sequence joins TRBV2 and TRBJ1-5, with 7 bases that match TRBD1. Trimming at V came to 7 bases and at J to 4 bases, leaving 7 bases not matched to a gene. This CDR3 has 14 amino acids. The V gene's germline CDR1 is SNHLY and CDR2 FYNNEI. For the CDR3, the DNA is TGTGCCAGCACTCAGGGGGTTTGGAATCAGCCCCAGCATTTT. It specifies CASTQGVWNQPQHF.

Comments on this clone: The junction differs from germline at one of its ends, possibly a read error. The rearrangement uses TRBV28 and TRBJ2-7; the D gene is possibly TRBD2 (5 bases). CDR3 length: 12 amino acids. Germline V gene sequence: CDR1 MDHEN, CDR2 SYDVKM. Here the CDR3 reads CASSPDSDEQYF. The CDR3, as DNA: TGTGCCAGCAGCCCGGACTCCGACGAGCAGTACTTC.

About this clone itself: The same CDR3 also results from other DNA sequences found in this sample. V and J are TRBV5-1 and TRBJ1-6; D is perhaps TRBD1 (5 bases). The CDR3 is 14 residues long. Trimming left V 0 bases short and J 9 bases short, with 10 bases between. Germline assignment: CDR1 SGHRS and CDR2 YFSETQ. CDR3 DNA sequence: TGCGCCAGCAGCTTGGTTGGGGCTGGTTCACCCCTCCACTTT. This sequence encodes CASSLVGAGSPLHF.

CDR3 DNA sequence: TGTGCCAGCAGGACCTCTCTGGGACAGGGAGTGGGAGACTACAATGAGCAGTTCTTC. The encoded protein is CASRTSLGQGVGDYNEQFF. This chain links TRBV27 with TRBJ2-1, with TRBD1 matching 9 bases. Trimming took 6 bases from V and 3 from J; bases not matched to a gene: 18. CDR3 length equals 19 residues. In germline, CDR1 is MNHEY, CDR2 SMNVEV (reference sequence).

The CDR3 DNA sequence: TGCAGTGCTAGTCCGGGGAGCGGGACCTCAGATACGCAGTATTTT. The encoded protein is CSASPGSGTSDTQYF. V and J are TRBV20-1 and TRBJ2-3; 7 nucleotides match TRBD2. The CDR3 has 15 residues. Germline trimming cut 3 bases from V and 4 bases from J; bases unmatched to any gene: 10. The germline V gene encodes CDR1 DFQATT and CDR2 SNEGSKA (reference sequence).

The chain links TRBV9 to TRBJ1-5, with D possibly matching TRBD1 (5 bases). Trimming took off 0 bases at V and 6 bases at J, with 13 bases between the two ends. The CDR3 is 15 amino acids. From germline, CDR1 is SGDLS and CDR2 YYNGEE. CDR3 residues: CASSVGRDAGQPQHF. The CDR3 DNA is TGTGCCAGCAGCGTAGGCAGGGATGCCGGTCAGCCCCAGCATTTT.

The sample holds a few counts of this clone. The V and J genes are TRBV11-2 and TRBJ1-3, with a possible D match to TRBD1 (6 bases). V was cut by 5 bases and J by 3 bases, with 14 bases left in between. Germline V gene sequence: CDR1 SGHAT, CDR2 FQNNGV. The CDR3 covers 15 residues. The CDR3 loop reads CASSTRGTFGNTIYF. For the CDR3, the DNA is TGTGCCAGCAGCACCAGGGGAACGTTTGGAAACACCATATATTTT.

There are a few counts of this clone. This sequence joins TRBV28 and TRBJ1-2; D might be TRBD1 (6 bases). V lost 10 bases and J lost 4, with 19 bases in between. CDR3 length equals 14 residues. In germline, CDR1 is MDHEN, CDR2 SYDVKM. The CDR3 DNA reads as TGTGCCATCCAGGGGTCAGGTCAATCCTATGGCTACACCTTC. Its protein is CAIQGSGQSYGYTF.

This chain uses TRBV10-1 with TRBJ2-6; D is perhaps TRBD1 (5 bases). Germline V gene data show CDR1 as WNHNN and CDR2 as SYGVQD (reference sequence). V lost 2 bases, J lost 4 bases, and 15 bases lay in between. The CDR3 runs 17 residues. The CDR3 protein is CASSEGSRVSGANVLTF. CDR3 bases: TGCGCCAGCAGTGAGGGCAGCAGGGTCTCAGGGGCCAACGTCCTGACTTTC.

Notes on this clone: Relative to the germline gene, one junction end is altered; a read error may explain this. In the same sample, other DNA sequences code for this CDR3. The chain carries TRBV10-3 and TRBJ2-2; 8 bases align to TRBD2. There are 15 residues in the CDR3. Per the germline V gene, CDR1 is ENHRY and CDR2 is SYGVKD. CDR3 sequence (DNA): TGCGCCACTGCCCCCTTAGCGGGGCCCACCGGGGAGCTGTTTTTT. Translating gives CATAPLAGPTGELFF.

The chain uses TRBV5-1 and TRBJ2-1; 7 nucleotides align to TRBD1. CDR3 length: 13 amino acids. Germline V lookup: CDR1 SGHRS, CDR2 YFSETQ. V shed 3 bases, J shed 6 bases, and the junction held 3 bases outside the gene matches. The DNA for the CDR3 is TGCGCCAGCAGCTGGACAGGACCCAATGAGCAGTTCTTC. Translated: CASSWTGPNEQFF.

This clone was picked up one time. This sequence joins TRBV6-4 and TRBJ2-3; possibly TRBD2 for D (6 bases). Trimming cost V 5 bases and J 4 bases, with 16 bases left between them. The germline CDR1 and CDR2 sequences are MRHNA and SNTAGT. The CDR3 extends over 15 amino acids. The CDR3 sequence: CASSRNTGEADTQYF. The CDR3 coding sequence is TGTGCCAGCAGTCGCAACACCGGGGAGGCAGATACGCAGTATTTT.

This sequence joins TRBV7-5 and TRBJ2-7; the table assigns TRBD1, which was not confirmed against the DNA. TRBV7-5 is described as a pseudogene. The CDR3 has 14 amino acids. DNA for the CDR3: TGTGCCAGAAGCTTGATCGACAGGGCGTACGAGCAGTACTTC. Translation: CARSLIDRAYEQYF.

V gene TRBV7-6 combines with J gene TRBJ1-1, with D unclear. The CDR3 loop spans 15 amino acids. V lost 2 bases and J lost 2, with 12 bases in between. In germline, CDR1 is SGHVS, CDR2 FNYEAQ. CDR3 DNA sequence: TGTGCCAGCAGCTTATTTACCCTACCTAACACTGAAGCTTTCTTT. Its protein product is CASSLFTLPNTEAFF.

The J gene is TRBJ2-3, the V gene TRBV3-1 (or the pseudogene TRBV3-2); 9 bases are a match to TRBD2. The CDR3 has 19 amino acids. Trimming removed 0 bases from V and 5 bases from J; junction bases left unmatched: 15. Germline V gives CDR1 LGHDT, CDR2 YNNKEL (reference sequence). The CDR3 sequence: CASSQERREGRRVGDTQYF. The CDR3 nucleotides are TGTGCCAGCAGCCAAGAGAGGCGGGAGGGCCGGAGAGTTGGAGATACGCAGTATTTT.

The chain joins TRBV2 to TRBJ2-7; weak D call: TRBD2 (6 bases). CDR3 length equals 11 residues. CDR1 is SNHLY and CDR2 is FYNNEI in the germline V gene. The V end was cut by 7 bases, the J end by 13 bases, with 17 bases between. In DNA, the CDR3 is TGTGCCAGCACCTCAGCCCCGGGGGTCTACTTC. Its translation: CASTSAPGVYF.

V is TRBV7-6 and J is TRBJ2-7; the match to TRBD1 covers 9 bases. The length of the CDR3 is 14 residues. J lost 3 bases, V lost 1 base, and 1 base had no gene match. Germline loops: CDR1 SGHVS, CDR2 FNYEAQ. For the CDR3, the DNA is TGTGCCAGCAGCTTAGGACAGGGGGTCTACGAGCAGTACTTC. Its translation is CASSLGQGVYEQYF.

This sequence joins TRBV20-1 and TRBJ1-5, with TRBD1 matching 8 bases. In germline, CDR1 is DFQATT, CDR2 SNEGSKA (reference sequence). The CDR3 contains 15 residues. V dropped 3 bases and J dropped 7; count of bases not matched to a gene: 11. In DNA, the CDR3 is TGCAGTGCTAGTGGGGTCAGGGGGCTGGGCCAGCCCCAGCATTTT. Translating it yields CSASGVRGLGQPQHF.

This clone was detected a few times. The rearrangement links TRBV7-9 to TRBJ1-1; D call uncertain. The CDR3 is 11 residues long. Trimming removed 3 bases from V and 8 bases from J, with 7 bases in between. The germline V gene has CDR1 SEHNR and CDR2 FQNEAQ (reference sequence). CDR3 coding DNA: TGTGCCAGCAGCTTCTTCGGGGAAGCTTTCTTT. Translated, it gives CASSFFGEAFF.